This T cell receptor (beta chain) is drawn from a study of T-cell reconstitution after alpha-beta-depleted transplantation in children. This clonotype was observed a handful of times. Preparation of the TCRbeta library was carried out with unique molecular identifiers. In TCRdb, the PCR reads were re-called with MiXCR into one record per CDR3 protein. Of some 550,000 distinct CDR3 sequences listed, around 19% are singletons. Trimming stripped 5 bases from V and 4 bases from J, with 14 bases between. Germline V lookup: CDR1 SGHKS, CDR2 YYEKEE (reference sequence). The CDR3 totals 14 residues. The V and J genes are TRBV5-5 and TRBJ2-3; D is ambiguous. The sample in question was PBMCs from the stem cell graft donor, obtained from the stem cell graft. This clonotype was obtained from a human donor who donated a stem cell graft to a child with acute lymphoblastic leukemia. For the CDR3, the DNA is TGTGCCAGCAGTCAGACCCTAGGGTCAGATACGCAGTATTTT. Its protein product is CASSQTLGSDTQYF.